The 5 T cell receptor beta chains below come from one sample, sequenced in a study of T cells expressing NK-cell markers. TCRdb processed the 5' RACE reads again and assigns one entry to each CDR3 protein, with no DNA. The sample yields about 140,000 distinct CDR3 sequences, of which the top ten take up 12%. Material: blood T cells: a sorted CD56 or NKG2C T cell subset, CD4+ or CD8+ T cells, or bulk PBMC T cells (not recorded which). The receptors shown here come from a man aged 18 to 35 in good health.

The chain employs TRBV7-9 and TRBJ1-1; TCRdb lists TRBD1, though no DNA is available to test this call. In germline, CDR1 is SEHNR, CDR2 FQNEAQ (reference sequence). The CDR3 sequence is 12 residues long. The CDR3 reads CASSLSGVGAFF.

The chain links TRBV5-5 to TRBJ1-1. The CDR3 consists of 15 residues. Per the germline V gene, CDR1 is SGHKS and CDR2 is YYEKEE (reference sequence). CDR3 sequence: CASSLETEMNTEAFF.

The chain joins TRBV11-3 to TRBJ1-4; the D gene TCRdb calls, TRBD1, cannot be checked with no DNA. Germline V lookup: CDR1 SGHNT, CDR2 YENEEA. The CDR3 has 14 residues. The CDR3 protein is CASSDRDGDEKLFF.

The chain carries TRBV15 and TRBJ2-6; TCRdb indicates TRBD1, and absent DNA this call remains unverified. The length of the CDR3 is 14 residues. Germline lookup yields CDR1 LNHNV and CDR2 YYDKDF (reference sequence). CDR3 protein: CATGGSGGANVLTF.

The rearrangement joins TRBV25-1 to TRBJ1-1; the TCRdb call, TRBD1, lacks DNA for checking. This CDR3 has 16 amino acids. Germline CDR1 is MGHDK and CDR2 is SYGVNS. CDR3 residues: CASSPVDRGIGTEAFF.